This TCR beta chain was recorded in a study of cytomegalovirus exposure and HLA in healthy donors. Study summary: Within the Caucasian-associated ancestry cluster were approximately 77% of the roughly 400 genotyped donors.

General study findings and limits: Later genetic work tied a missense DCLRE1C variant to beta-chain V and J trimming. There were 164 TCR beta chains listed as cytomegalovirus-associated. Reports credit the classifier with highly specific, highly sensitive diagnosis of cytomegalovirus status.

Germline CDR1 is SNHLY and CDR2 is FYNNEI. CDR3 size: 14 residues. J lost 8 bases, V lost 4 bases, and 9 bases had no gene match. To note about this clone: As yet, its antigen is unknown.

The PCR was carried out with 60 Vbeta primers and 13 Jbeta primers. Clones were sequenced by immunoSEQ multiplex PCR, and TCRdb holds only the in-frame ones, with some missing. The sample yields approximately 150,000 clones, 72% seen once. The V and J genes are TRBV2 and TRBJ1-2; 8 nucleotides match TRBD1. This clonotype originated in a man aged 40-55 years in good health and CMV-seronegative. Sequencing was carried out using PBMCs. This CDR3 reads CASSALQGAEGYTF. CDR3 bases: TGTGCCAGCAGTGCCCTCCAGGGGGCGGAGGGCTACACCTTC.